This T cell receptor (beta chain) was found in a study of neurological immune-mediated disorders. The V gene end was trimmed by 6 bases and the J gene end by 2 bases; junction bases not matched to a gene: 13. Germline loops: CDR1 DFQATT, CDR2 SNEGSKA (reference sequence). The CDR3 is 18 amino acids. In every sequencing run, more than 200 million TCR-beta sequences were generated from 15-18 subjects. MiXCR, applied by TCRdb to the 5' RACE reads, yields one record per CDR3 protein. The data contain tens of thousands of distinct CDR3 sequences, more than 9% of them singletons. This clonotype has at least ten counts.

Sequenced: PBMCs. The rearrangement links TRBV20-1 to TRBJ2-1; 13 bases line up with TRBD2. The receptor comes from a woman aged 55-70 years with HTLV-1-associated myelopathy (HAM/TSP). The CDR3 reads CSAILTGTSGEPYNEQFF. In DNA, the CDR3 is TGCAGTGCGATACTCACCGGGACTAGCGGGGAACCCTACAATGAGCAGTTCTTC.